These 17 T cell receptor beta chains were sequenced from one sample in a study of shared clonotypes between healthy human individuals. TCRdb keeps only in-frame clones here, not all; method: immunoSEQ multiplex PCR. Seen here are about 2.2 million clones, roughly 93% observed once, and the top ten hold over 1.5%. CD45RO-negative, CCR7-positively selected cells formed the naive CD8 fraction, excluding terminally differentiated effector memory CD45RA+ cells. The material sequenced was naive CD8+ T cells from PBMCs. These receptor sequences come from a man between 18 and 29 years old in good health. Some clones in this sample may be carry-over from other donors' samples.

Here the CDR3 reads CASSFWSGRLTPEEETQYF. The CDR3 coding sequence is TGTGCCAGCAGCTTCTGGTCAGGCCGACTCACCCCGGAGGAAGAGACCCAGTACTTC. The rearrangement links TRBV7-8 to TRBJ2-5; TRBD2 is a possible D gene (5 bases). This CDR3 has 19 amino acids. V was clipped by 3 bases and J by 3 bases, with 26 bases between them. Looked up from germline, CDR1 is SGHVS and CDR2 is FQNEAQ.

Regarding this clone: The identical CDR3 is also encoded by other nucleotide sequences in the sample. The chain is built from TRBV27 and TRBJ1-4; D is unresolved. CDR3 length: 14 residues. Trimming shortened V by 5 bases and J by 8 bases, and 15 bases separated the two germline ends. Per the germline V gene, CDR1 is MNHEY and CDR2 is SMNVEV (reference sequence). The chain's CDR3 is CASSLRSPGEKLFF. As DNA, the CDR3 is TGTGCCAGCAGTCTCAGAAGTCCGGGGGAAAAACTGTTTTTT.

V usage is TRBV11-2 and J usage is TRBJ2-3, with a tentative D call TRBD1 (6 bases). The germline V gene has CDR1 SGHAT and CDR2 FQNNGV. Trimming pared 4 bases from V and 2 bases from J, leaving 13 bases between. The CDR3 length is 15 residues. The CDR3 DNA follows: TGTGCCAGCAGCTACGGGACATTACTCACAGATACGCAGTATTTT. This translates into CASSYGTLLTDTQYF.

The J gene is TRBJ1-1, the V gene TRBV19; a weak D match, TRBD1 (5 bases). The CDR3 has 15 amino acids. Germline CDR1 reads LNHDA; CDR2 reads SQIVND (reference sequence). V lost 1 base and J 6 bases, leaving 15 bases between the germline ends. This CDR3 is CASSIVGGAVPEAFF. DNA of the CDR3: TGTGCCAGTAGTATAGTCGGGGGAGCGGTTCCTGAAGCTTTCTTT. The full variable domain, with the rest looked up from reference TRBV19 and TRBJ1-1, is DGGITQSPKYLFRKEGQNVTLSCEQNLNHDAMYWYRQDPGQGLRLIYYSQIVNDFQKGDIAEGYSVSREKKESFPLTVTSAQKNPTAFYLCASSIVGGAVPEAFFGQGTRLTVV.

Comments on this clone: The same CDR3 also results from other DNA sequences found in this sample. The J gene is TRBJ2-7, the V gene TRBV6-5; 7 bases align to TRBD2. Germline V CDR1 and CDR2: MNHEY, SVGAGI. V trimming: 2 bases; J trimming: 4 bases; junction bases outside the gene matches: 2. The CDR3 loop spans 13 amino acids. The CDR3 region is CASSYRGGYEQYF. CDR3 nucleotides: TGTGCCAGCAGTTACCGGGGAGGGTACGAGCAGTACTTC.

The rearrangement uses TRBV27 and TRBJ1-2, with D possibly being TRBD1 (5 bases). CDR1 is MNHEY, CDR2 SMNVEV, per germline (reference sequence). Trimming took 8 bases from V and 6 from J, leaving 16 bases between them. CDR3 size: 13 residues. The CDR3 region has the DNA TGTGCCAGCGGCTCTGGGAGGGGACATGGCTACACCTTC. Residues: CASGSGRGHGYTF.

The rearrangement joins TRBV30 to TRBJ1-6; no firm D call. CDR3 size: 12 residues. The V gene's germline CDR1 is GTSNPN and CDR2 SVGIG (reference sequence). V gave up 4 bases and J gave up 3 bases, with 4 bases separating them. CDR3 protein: CAWKGYNSPLHF. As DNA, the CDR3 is TGTGCCTGGAAAGGCTATAATTCACCCCTCCACTTT.

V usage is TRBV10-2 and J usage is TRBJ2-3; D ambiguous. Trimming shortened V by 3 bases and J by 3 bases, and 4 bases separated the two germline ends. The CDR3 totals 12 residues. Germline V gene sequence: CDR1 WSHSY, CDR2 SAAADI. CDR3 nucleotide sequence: TGCGCCAGCAGTGAACCTACAGATACGCAGTATTTT. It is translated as CASSEPTDTQYF.

The CDR3 bases are TGTGCCAGCACCCTATCGAGGGGCAGCAAGTCGCAGTATTTT. Translation gives CASTLSRGSKSQYF. The V and J genes are TRBV11-2 and TRBJ2-3; either TRBD1 or TRBD2 may supply D (5 bases each). The V end was cut by 7 bases, the J end by 10 bases, with 21 bases between. The CDR3 consists of 14 residues. Germline values: CDR1 SGHAT, CDR2 FQNNGV.

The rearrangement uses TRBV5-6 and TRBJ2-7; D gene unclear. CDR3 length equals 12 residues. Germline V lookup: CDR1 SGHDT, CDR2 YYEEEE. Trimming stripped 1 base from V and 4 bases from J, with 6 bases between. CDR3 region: CASSLMWYEQYF. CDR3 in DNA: TGTGCCAGCAGCTTGATGTGGTACGAGCAGTACTTC.

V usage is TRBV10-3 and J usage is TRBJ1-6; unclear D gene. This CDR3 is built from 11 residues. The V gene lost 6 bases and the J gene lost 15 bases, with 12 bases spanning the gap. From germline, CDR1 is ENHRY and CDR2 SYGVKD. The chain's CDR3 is CAISPGLGLHF. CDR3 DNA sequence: TGTGCCATCAGCCCGGGCTTAGGCCTCCACTTT.

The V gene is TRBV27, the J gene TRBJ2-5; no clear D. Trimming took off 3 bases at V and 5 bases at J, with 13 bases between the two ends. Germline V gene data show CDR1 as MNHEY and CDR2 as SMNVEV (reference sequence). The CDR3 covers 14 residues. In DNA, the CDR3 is TGTGCCAGCAGTTTCGGGCTAACGAGGGAGACCCAGTACTTC. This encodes CASSFGLTRETQYF.

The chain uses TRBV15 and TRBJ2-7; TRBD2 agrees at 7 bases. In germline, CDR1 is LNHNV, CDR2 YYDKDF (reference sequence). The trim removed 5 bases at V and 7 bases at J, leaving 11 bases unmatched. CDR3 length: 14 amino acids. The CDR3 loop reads CATSEERGAGEQYF. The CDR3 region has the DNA TGTGCCACCAGCGAAGAGCGGGGAGCAGGGGAGCAGTACTTC.

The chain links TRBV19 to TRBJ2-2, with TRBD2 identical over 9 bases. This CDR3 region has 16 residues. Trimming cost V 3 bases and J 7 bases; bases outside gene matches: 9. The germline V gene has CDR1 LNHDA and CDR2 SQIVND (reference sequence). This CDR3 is CASSISLAGLGGELFF. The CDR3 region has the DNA TGTGCCAGTAGTATTAGTCTAGCGGGGCTTGGCGGGGAGCTGTTTTTT.

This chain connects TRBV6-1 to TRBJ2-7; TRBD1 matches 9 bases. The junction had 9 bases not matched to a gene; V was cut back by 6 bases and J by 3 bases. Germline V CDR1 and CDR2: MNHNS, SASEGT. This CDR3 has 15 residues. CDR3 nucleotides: TGTGCCAGCAGAGAGGGGACAGGGATACTCTACGAGCAGTACTTC. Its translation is CASREGTGILYEQYF.

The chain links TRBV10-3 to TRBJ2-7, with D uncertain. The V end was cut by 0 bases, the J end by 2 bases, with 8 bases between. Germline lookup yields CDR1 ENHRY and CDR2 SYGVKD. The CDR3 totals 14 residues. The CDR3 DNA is TGTGCCATCAGTGAGTCGTCCGGAGCCTACGAGCAGTACTTC. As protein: CAISESSGAYEQYF.

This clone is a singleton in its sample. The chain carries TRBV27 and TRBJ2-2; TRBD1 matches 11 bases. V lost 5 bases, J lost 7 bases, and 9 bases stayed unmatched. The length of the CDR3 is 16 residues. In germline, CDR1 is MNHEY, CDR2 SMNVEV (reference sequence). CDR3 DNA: TGTGCCAGCAGTCACAGGACAGGGGGCGTAATCGGGGAGCTGTTTTTT. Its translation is CASSHRTGGVIGELFF.